This T cell receptor (beta chain) was retrieved from a study of blood T cell repertoires in COVID-19. Trimming removed 2 bases at V and 2 bases at J, with 10 bases between. Germline V lookup: CDR1 KGHSH, CDR2 LQKENI. The CDR3 is 14 amino acids. Sequencing was performed with immunoSEQ multiplex PCR; in TCRdb, only in-frame clones are kept and a portion is missing. The sample lists 210,000 or so clones, 88% occurring once. The sequenced sample consisted of PBMCs or T cells enriched from blood (not recorded which). The source of this sequence is a woman in her twenties or thirties who had been exposed to COVID-19. The genes are TRBV18 and TRBJ2-7; possible D gene TRBD1, 5 bases. The chain's CDR3 is CASSPTRVTYEQYF. The CDR3 nucleotides read TGTGCCAGCTCACCAACCAGGGTCACCTACGAGCAGTACTTC.